Listed below are T cell receptor beta chains from one sample, sequenced in a study of T cells after yellow fever vaccination. TCRdb ran MiXCR on the 5' RACE reads and lists one entry per CDR3 protein. The sample records around 610,000 distinct CDR3 sequences, roughly 14% being singletons. Here the sequenced sample was PBMCs, taken on the day of the yellow fever booster vaccination. Receptors originate from a man in his thirties or forties who received the YFV17D yellow fever vaccine. The CDR3 runs from the conserved cysteine through the conserved F or W. The order of the fields is V gene, CDR3 protein.

V: TRBV5-1
CDR3: CASSQPGRAFLGYTF

V: TRBV7-6
CDR3: CASSLGGNAKNIQYF

V: TRBV18
CDR3: CASSPPRTGGPDTQYF

V: TRBV20-1
CDR3: CSASGTSFKGEQFF

V: TRBV7-2
CDR3: CASSSPGAAGQYF

V: TRBV7-2
CDR3: CASRPQLAGGQGEQFF

V: TRBV5-4
CDR3: CASSLELAGRYEQYF

V: TRBV10-3
CDR3: CAISEPKDTQYF

V: TRBV5-1
CDR3: CASSLDPSSSYNEQFF

V: TRBV18
CDR3: CASSPRGSVFLSEQFF

V: TRBV12-5
CDR3: CASARRREANTGELFF

V: TRBV4-2
CDR3: CASSAEAGAGNIQYF

V: TRBV5-1
CDR3: CASSLAPLNEQYF

V: TRBV28
CDR3: CASSMGGQGPNQPQHF

V: TRBV7-7
CDR3: CASSPGQGRTDTQYF

V: TRBV6-1
CDR3: CASTQGPQGGEAFF

V: TRBV6-2/TRBV6-3
CDR3: CASRRRTSGYEQYF

V: TRBV20-1
CDR3: CSASFRAYEQYF

V: TRBV21-1
CDR3: CASNPGGEWNSNQPQHF